Below, one TCR beta chain is given with its context. This receptor's antigen is unknown. Per-base quality was not reported, and no clone a single base away is much larger than it. The donors were included in the validation cohort of around 120 subjects, a group kept apart from the roughly 670-subject first cohort. The data are from a study of cytomegalovirus exposure and HLA in healthy donors (dated by TCRdb to the late 2010s). For the wider study: A later analysis indicated that the 120 or so validation repertoires were generated on the platform also employed for the approximately 700 repertoires of the first cohort. The study was designed to test whether signatures of past pathogen exposure could be identified by cataloging public T cell receptors. A separate validation cohort of 100 to 150 different subjects was used in addition to the roughly 720-subject first cohort. The study combined high-throughput TCR immunosequencing, statistical association of individual TCRs with disease status, and machine learning to predict cytomegalovirus infection status. What the research found in general, with its limitations: The validation cohort had no HLA typing available for a later analysis, so co-occurrence within that cohort was assessed over all 110 or so repertoires. The authors suggested that the approach could potentially be generalized to other disease states and immunological phenotypes. Most TCR sequences were seen in very few donors, while some public TCRs were found in many individuals. A few of the identified cytomegalovirus-associated TCR beta chains were confirmed in vitro to be specific for cytomegalovirus antigens. Cytomegalovirus status was reported to be diagnosed by the classifier with high specificity and sensitivity in both the original and validation cohorts. The study gave a list of 150 to 200 TCR beta chains associated with cytomegalovirus. In a later analysis, TCRs clustered in the first cohort were found to also tend to co-occur in the 110 or so validation repertoires, with roughly 93% of cluster scores above 0.

The library was prepared using the immunoSEQ multiplex PCR assay. The study's own analysis went as follows. To diagnose cytomegalovirus status from the catalog of TCR beta chain sequences, a statistical classification framework was built. In its TCRdb copy, this immuneACCESS table keeps in-frame sequences only and misses some clones. Where compared with another copy, unresolved V genes explain less than half of these, and the others have no known cause. V and J calls and clone size are those listed in that table; D and trimming were worked out from the DNA. The sample data list about 180,000 clones, and 85% of these were observed just once. The ten biggest clones cover roughly 15% of the sample. CDR1 and CDR2, per the germline V gene, are MDHEN and SYDVKM. The CDR3 spans 14 residues, from the cysteine through the phenylalanine. CDR3 DNA is the only sequence kept; it has 42 bases, read in frame from the first base. The germline V and J ends show losses of 2 bases and 6 bases respectively, and no gene match explains 3 bases of the junction.

The TCR sequence derives from a man between 18 and 35 years old in good health and CMV-seropositive. Specimen: PBMCs. Recombination joined TRBV28 with TRBJ2-1, and TRBD2 aligns with 8 junction nucleotides. The CDR3 reads as follows: CASSLTGGPNEQFF. The sequence in DNA is TGTGCCAGCAGTTTAACGGGGGGGCCCAATGAGCAGTTCTTC.